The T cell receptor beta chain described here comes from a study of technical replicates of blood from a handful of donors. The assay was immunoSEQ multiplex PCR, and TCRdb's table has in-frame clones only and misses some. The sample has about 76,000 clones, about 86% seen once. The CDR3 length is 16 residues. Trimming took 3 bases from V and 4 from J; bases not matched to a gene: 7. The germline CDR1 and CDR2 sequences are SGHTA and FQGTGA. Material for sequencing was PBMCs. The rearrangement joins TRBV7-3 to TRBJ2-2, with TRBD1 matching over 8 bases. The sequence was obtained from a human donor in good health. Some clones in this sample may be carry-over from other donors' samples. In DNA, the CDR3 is TGTGCCAGCAGCTTCCCATATGACAGGGGCACCGGGGAGCTGTTTTTT. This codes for CASSFPYDRGTGELFF.